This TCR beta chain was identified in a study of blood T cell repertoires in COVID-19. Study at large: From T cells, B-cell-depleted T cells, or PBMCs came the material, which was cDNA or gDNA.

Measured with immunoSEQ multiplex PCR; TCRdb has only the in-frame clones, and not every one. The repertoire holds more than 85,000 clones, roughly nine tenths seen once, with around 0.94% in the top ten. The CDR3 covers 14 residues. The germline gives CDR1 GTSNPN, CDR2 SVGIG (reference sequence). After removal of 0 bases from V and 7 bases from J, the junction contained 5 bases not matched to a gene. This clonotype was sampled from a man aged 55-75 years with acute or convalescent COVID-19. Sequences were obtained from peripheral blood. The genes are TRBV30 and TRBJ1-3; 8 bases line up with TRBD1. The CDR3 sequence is CAWSVTGGRNTIYF. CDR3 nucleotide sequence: TGTGCCTGGAGTGTAACAGGGGGTCGTAACACCATATATTTT. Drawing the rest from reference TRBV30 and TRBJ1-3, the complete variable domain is SQTIHQWPATLVQPVGSPLSLECTVEGTSNPNLYWYRQAAGRGLQLLFYSVGIGQISSEVPQNLSASRPQDRQFILSSKKLLLSDSGFYLCAWSVTGGRNTIYFGEGSWLTVV.